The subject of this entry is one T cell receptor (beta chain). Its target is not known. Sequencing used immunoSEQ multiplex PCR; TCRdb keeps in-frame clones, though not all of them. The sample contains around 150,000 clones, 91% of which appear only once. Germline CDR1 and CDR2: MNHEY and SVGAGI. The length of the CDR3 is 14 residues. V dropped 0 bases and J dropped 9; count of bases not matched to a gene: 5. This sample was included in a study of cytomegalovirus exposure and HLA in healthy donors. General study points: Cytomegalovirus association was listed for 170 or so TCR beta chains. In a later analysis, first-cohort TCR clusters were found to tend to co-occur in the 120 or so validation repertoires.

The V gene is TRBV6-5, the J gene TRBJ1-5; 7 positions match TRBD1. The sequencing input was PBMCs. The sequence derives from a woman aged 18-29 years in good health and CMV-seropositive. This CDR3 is CASSYSEGAGPQHF. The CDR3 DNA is TGTGCCAGCAGTTACTCAGAGGGGGCAGGGCCCCAGCATTTT.